Following are 15 T cell receptor beta chains from one sample sequenced in a study of T-cell reconstitution after alpha-beta-depleted transplantation in children. TCRbeta library construction was performed incorporating unique molecular identifiers. TCRdb passed the PCR reads through MiXCR, listing each CDR3 protein once. The table lists 200,000 to 250,000 distinct CDR3 sequences, about 24% of them singletons, with about 5% in the top ten. This specimen consisted of PBMCs, mostly from graft donor cells, obtained 360 days after TCRalphabeta/CD19-depleted stem cell transplant. All receptors derive from a female patient between 2 and 10 years old who had a stem cell transplant for congenital amegakaryocytic thrombocytopenia, so the T cells may come from the graft donor.

At least ten counts were recorded for this clonotype. The chain is built from TRBV10-3 and TRBJ2-1, with 13 bases matching TRBD2. The junction had 8 bases not matched to a gene; V was cut back by 3 bases and J by 0 bases. The CDR3 has 19 amino acids. Germline assignment: CDR1 ENHRY and CDR2 SYGVKD. The CDR3 nucleotides are TGTGCCATCAGTGATCCAGGGACTAGCGGGAAGAGCTCCTACAATGAGCAGTTCTTC. Protein: CAISDPGTSGKSSYNEQFF.

This clonotype was seen a few times. The chain couples TRBV20-1 to TRBJ2-7; D uncertain. CDR3 length equals 15 residues. Trimming left V 6 bases short and J 2 bases short, with 20 bases between. The germline V gene has CDR1 DFQATT and CDR2 SNEGSKA (reference sequence). The CDR3 reads CSAKAGGRKTYEQYF. The CDR3 DNA follows: TGCAGTGCCAAGGCCGGTGGGCGAAAAACCTACGAGCAGTACTTC.

V and J are TRBV20-1 and TRBJ2-1; possibly TRBD1 for D (5 bases). From germline, CDR1 is DFQATT and CDR2 SNEGSKA (reference sequence). The CDR3 runs to 14 residues. Deletions cut 1 base from V and 3 bases from J, with 10 bases between. CDR3 DNA sequence: TGCAGTGCTAGAGTCTTCGACAGCTACAATGAGCAGTTCTTC. Translating gives CSARVFDSYNEQFF.

This clonotype was found a few times. The CDR3, as DNA: TGCAGCGTGGTCAAGGGGCTAACCCCCTACAATGAGCAGTTCTTC. It translates to CSVVKGLTPYNEQFF. This chain joins TRBV29-1 and TRBJ2-1; a weak D match, TRBD1 (5 bases). V dropped 6 bases and J dropped 2 bases, with 17 bases sitting between them. Germline lookup yields CDR1 SQVTM and CDR2 ANQGSEA. The CDR3 covers 15 residues.

This clonotype was seen only a few times. The V call is TRBV7-2, the J call TRBJ1-1, with 7 bases that match TRBD1. This CDR3 region has 14 residues. J gave up 4 bases and V 4 bases, and 6 bases lay outside the gene matches. Germline V CDR1 and CDR2: SGHTA, FQGNSA. The CDR3 spells CASSSLRDSTEAFF. The CDR3 DNA is TGTGCCAGCAGCTCCCTCCGGGACAGCACTGAAGCTTTCTTT. Looking up the rest from reference TRBV7-2 and TRBJ1-1 gives the full variable domain: GAGVSQSPSNKVTEKGKDVELRCDPISGHTALYWYRQSLGQGLEFLIYFQGNSAPDKSGLPSDRFSAERTGGSVSTLTIQRTQQEDSAVYLCASSSLRDSTEAFFGQGTRLTVV.

This chain joins TRBV7-8 and TRBJ1-2; TRBD1 matches 7 bases. Trimming at V came to 1 base and at J to 3 bases, leaving 14 bases not matched to a gene. Germline assignment: CDR1 SGHVS and CDR2 FQNEAQ. The CDR3 is 18 residues long. CDR3 sequence: CASSLGTPGGALDYGYTF. CDR3 nucleotide sequence: TGTGCCAGCAGCTTAGGGACCCCAGGGGGGGCGTTAGACTATGGCTACACCTTC.

The rearrangement links TRBV2 to TRBJ2-7; no clear D gene. Trimming removed 7 bases at V and 0 bases at J, with 4 bases between. There are 11 residues in the CDR3. CDR1 and CDR2 (germline): SNHLY, FYNNEI. CDR3 nucleotide sequence: TGTGCCAGCATGGGCTCCTACGAGCAGTACTTC. This sequence encodes CASMGSYEQYF.

This clonotype was seen ten or more times. The rearrangement uses TRBV2 and TRBJ1-6; 7 bases align to TRBD1. CDR1 is SNHLY and CDR2 is FYNNEI in the germline V gene. This CDR3 spans 15 amino acids. The V gene end was trimmed by 6 bases and the J gene end by 7 bases; junction bases not matched to a gene: 9. CDR3 bases: TGTGCCAGCAGCCCCGGACAGGCGAAGAATTCACCCCTCCACTTT. Protein sequence: CASSPGQAKNSPLHF.

This clonotype was found a few times. The chain combines TRBV20-1 with TRBJ2-5; weak D call: TRBD2 (6 bases). This CDR3 region has 13 residues. Trimming removed 2 bases at V and 4 bases at J, with 11 bases between. Germline CDR1 and CDR2: DFQATT and SNEGSKA (reference sequence). The CDR3 coding sequence is TGCAGTGCTAGATCGCCGGGACTAGAGACCCAGTACTTC. Its translation: CSARSPGLETQYF.

This clonotype was detected a few times. CDR3 bases: TGCAGCGTTGCGGGACGCCGGGCACACAATGAGCAGTTCTTC. Its translation is CSVAGRRAHNEQFF. The chain is built from TRBV29-1 and TRBJ2-1; D assignment may be TRBD1 or TRBD2 (5 bases each). The CDR3 covers 14 residues. Germline V gives CDR1 SQVTM, CDR2 ANQGSEA. Trimming removed 4 bases at V and 5 bases at J, with 15 bases between.

This clonotype turned up a few times. This rearrangement joins TRBV6-5 to TRBJ1-2; D ambiguous. This CDR3 is 14 amino acids long. Germline CDR1 and CDR2: MNHEY and SVGAGI. The V gene lost 2 bases and the J gene lost 2 bases, with 9 bases spanning the gap. CDR3 DNA: TGTGCCAGCAGTTACGCGCAGGCGAACTATGGCTACACCTTC. Protein product: CASSYAQANYGYTF.

The V call is TRBV7-2, the J call TRBJ1-1; D unclear. Germline V gene data show CDR1 as SGHTA and CDR2 as FQGNSA. V dropped 5 bases and J dropped 4 bases, with 5 bases sitting between them. CDR3 size: 11 residues. Here the CDR3 reads CASSQPTEAFF. Written as DNA, the CDR3 is TGTGCCAGCAGCCAACCCACTGAAGCTTTCTTT. The complete variable domain, with remaining parts taken from reference TRBV7-2 and TRBJ1-1, reads GAGVSQSPSNKVTEKGKDVELRCDPISGHTALYWYRQSLGQGLEFLIYFQGNSAPDKSGLPSDRFSAERTGGSVSTLTIQRTQQEDSAVYLCASSQPTEAFFGQGTRLTVV.

The V gene is TRBV9, the J gene TRBJ2-7; TRBD2 might be the D (6 bases). V was shortened by 7 bases and J by 4 bases, with 21 bases between the two germline ends. CDR3 length equals 15 residues. Germline CDR1 is SGDLS and CDR2 is YYNGEE. Here the CDR3 reads CASSFDLGGEYEQYF. The CDR3 nucleotides read TGTGCCAGCTCCTTTGATTTGGGAGGAGAGTACGAGCAGTACTTC.

V gene TRBV20-1 combines with J gene TRBJ2-7; D possibly uses TRBD1 or TRBD2 (5 bases each). The CDR3 length is 13 residues. V lost 3 bases, J lost 7 bases, and 16 bases lay in between. Germline V gives CDR1 DFQATT, CDR2 SNEGSKA (reference sequence). The CDR3 loop is CSASQGVLGEQYF. In DNA form, the CDR3 reads TGCAGTGCTAGCCAGGGAGTCTTGGGGGAGCAGTACTTC.

This clonotype was seen a few times. The V and J genes are TRBV20-1 and TRBJ2-5; maybe TRBD2 (6 bases). The CDR3 length is 17 residues. The ends were cut back, 2 bases at V and 1 base at J, with 20 bases in the middle. CDR1 and CDR2 from the germline V gene are DFQATT and SNEGSKA (reference sequence). The CDR3: CSARSPSGRGTQETQYF. In DNA form, the CDR3 reads TGCAGTGCTAGATCCCCCTCAGGGCGGGGCACCCAAGAGACCCAGTACTTC.